This T cell receptor (beta chain) emerged from a study of OX40 agonist ivuxolimab in advanced cancers. Repertoires were generated with immunoSEQ multiplex PCR, while TCRdb's copy carries only in-frame clones and drops some. The table lists under 95,000 clones, roughly 87% of them singletons, with roughly 1.3% in the top ten. With 1 base removed from V and 0 bases from J, the gap between germline ends came to 6 bases. The germline V gene encodes CDR1 ENHRY and CDR2 SYGVKD. The CDR3 has 14 amino acids. Systemic immunosuppression or a history of autoimmune disease excluded patients. Researchers took blood at baseline, on cycle 4 day 1, and on cycle 7 day 1.

The sequence derives from an adult with an advanced solid tumor such as melanoma, head and neck, liver or kidney cancer. The sequencing used CD4+ or CD8+ T cells sorted from blood, collected in a trial of the OX40 agonist ivuxolimab. The chain has TRBV10-3 and TRBJ1-2; D remains unclear. CDR3 sequence reads: CAISEFEANYGYTF. Here the CDR3 DNA reads TGTGCCATCAGTGAGTTCGAAGCTAACTATGGCTACACCTTC.